Listed below are T cell receptor beta chains from one sample, sequenced in a study of T cell clonotyping in hematopoietic cell transplantation. Method: immunoSEQ multiplex PCR; TCRdb's copy keeps in-frame clones and lacks some. Of 15,000 to 20,000 clones listed, roughly 80% were seen once; the top ten hold about 17%. Here the sequenced sample was peripheral blood mononuclear cells, taken before stem cell transplant. These receptors were obtained from a man between 60 and 70 years old with acute myeloid leukemia. Some clones in this sample may be carry-over from other donors' samples. Each CDR3 is given with its conserved first and last residue. The order of the fields is CDR3 protein, CDR3 DNA, V gene, J gene, clone size, D gene. A D gene is named only where the DNA matches it firmly. Size tells how often a clone was seen (once, few, many) or the class of an expanded clone, and some rows leave it out.

CASSVGSFGNEQYF	TGTGCCAGCAGCGTAGGGTCCTTTGGAAACGAGCAGTACTTC	TRBV9	TRBJ2-7	few	.
CASSQEERGGPREQYF	TGTGCCAGCAGCCAAGAAGAGCGGGGGGGCCCGCGCGAGCAGTACTTC	TRBV4-2	TRBJ2-7	.	TRBD2
CASSTGEIQPQHF	TGTGCCAGTAGTACTGGGGAAATTCAGCCCCAGCATTTT	TRBV19	TRBJ1-5	.	.
CAWRRQGNTEAFF	TGTGCCTGGAGACGTCAGGGGAACACTGAAGCTTTCTTT	TRBV30	TRBJ1-1	.	.
CAISDSERGFHEQYF	TGTGCCATCAGTGATTCCGAGAGGGGATTCCACGAGCAGTACTTC	TRBV10-3	TRBJ2-7	.	.
CASSYSRDRGYTF	TGTGCCAGCAGTTACAGCAGGGACCGTGGCTACACCTTC	TRBV6-5	TRBJ1-2	.	.
CASSVSGTNTEAFF	TGTGCCAGCAGCGTGTCGGGGACCAACACTGAAGCTTTCTTT	TRBV9	TRBJ1-1	.	.
CASSVLGHLNYGYTF	TGTGCCAGTAGTGTGTTGGGGCATCTAAACTATGGCTACACCTTC	TRBV19	TRBJ1-2	.	.
CSVGVTEAFF	TGCAGCGTGGGGGTCACTGAAGCTTTCTTT	TRBV29-1	TRBJ1-1	.	.
CASSQDTSRGDTQYF	TGCGCCAGCAGCCAAGACACATCTAGGGGAGATACGCAGTATTTT	TRBV4-3	TRBJ2-3	.	.
CASSLALGFEAFF	TGCGCCAGCAGCTTGGCGTTGGGATTTGAAGCTTTCTTT	TRBV5-1	TRBJ1-1	.	.
CASSFQGNQPQHF	TGTGCCAGCAGTTTCCAGGGGAATCAGCCCCAGCATTTT	TRBV27	TRBJ1-5	.	.
CASSYVSGIEQFF	TGTGCCAGCAGCTATGTTTCCGGGATTGAGCAGTTCTTC	TRBV13	TRBJ2-1	.	.
CAWSSGQGDQPQHF	TGTGCCTGGAGTAGCGGACAGGGAGATCAGCCCCAGCATTTT	TRBV30	TRBJ1-5	.	TRBD1
CAWSLGQGYEQYF	TGTGCCTGGAGTCTGGGACAGGGGTACGAGCAGTACTTC	TRBV30	TRBJ2-7	.	TRBD1
CASSLSAANYGYTF	TGTGCCAGCAGCCTCAGCGCAGCTAACTATGGCTACACCTTC	TRBV7-9	TRBJ1-2	.	.
CASSRGGGWNSPLHF	TGTGCCAGCAGCCGGGGAGGGGGGTGGAATTCACCCCTCCACTTT	TRBV7-6	TRBJ1-6	few	.
CASSDSSHISNQPQHF	TGTGCCAGCAGTGACTCGTCCCATATCAGCAATCAGCCCCAGCATTTT	TRBV6-4	TRBJ1-5	.	.
CASSELGGGPYEQYF	TGTGCCAGCAGCGAGCTGGGCGGGGGACCCTACGAGCAGTACTTC	TRBV7-9	TRBJ2-7	.	TRBD2
CASETGGQGSGSPLHF	TGTGCCAGCGAGACAGGGGGACAGGGCTCGGGTTCACCCCTCCACTTT	TRBV2	TRBJ1-6	.	TRBD1
CASRTDGGRNYGYTF	TGTGCCAGCAGGACGGACGGGGGTCGAAACTATGGCTACACCTTC	TRBV6-5	TRBJ1-2	.	.
CASSPGLAGGNEQFF	TGTGCCAGCAGCCCAGGACTAGCGGGGGGTAATGAGCAGTTCTTC	TRBV7-2	TRBJ2-1	few	TRBD2
CAWSLGQGDQPQHF	TGTGCCTGGAGTCTGGGTCAGGGGGATCAGCCCCAGCATTTT	TRBV30	TRBJ1-5	few	TRBD1
CASSPGRPNYGYTF	TGTGCCAGCAGCCCGGGCAGGCCTAACTATGGCTACACCTTC	TRBV5-6	TRBJ1-2	.	.
CASSLGEDHGYTF	TGTGCCAGCAGCCTAGGGGAGGATCACGGCTACACCTTC	TRBV2	TRBJ1-2	few	.
CASSEGRVPSGYNEQFF	TGTGCCAGCAGTGAGGGGAGAGTTCCCTCTGGGTACAATGAGCAGTTCTTC	TRBV6-1	TRBJ2-1	.	.
CASNGEGEQFF	TGTGCCAGCAATGGGGAAGGTGAGCAGTTCTTC	TRBV7-9	TRBJ2-1	.	.
CASSLQGAGETQYF	TGTGCCAGCAGCTTGCAGGGGGCCGGCGAGACCCAGTACTTC	TRBV7-6	TRBJ2-5	.	TRBD1
CASSASRMAGELFF	TGTGCCAGCAGTGCCTCCCGGATGGCCGGGGAGCTGTTTTTT	TRBV2	TRBJ2-2	.	.
CASSLADGTDTQYF	TGTGCCAGCAGCTTAGCGGATGGAACAGATACGCAGTATTTT	TRBV7-2	TRBJ2-3	.	.
CASSWAGFQETQYF	TGTGCCAGTAGTTGGGCAGGGTTTCAAGAGACCCAGTACTTC	TRBV19	TRBJ2-5	.	.
CASSKLTGYTF	TGTGCCAGCAGCAAATTGACGGGCTACACCTTC	TRBV5-6	TRBJ1-2	.	.
CASSPWGQDTSNYGYTF	TGTGCCAGTAGTCCCTGGGGACAGGACACCTCTAACTATGGCTACACCTTC	TRBV19	TRBJ1-2	.	TRBD1
CAWSVPPGEGYTF	TGTGCCTGGAGTGTACCGCCAGGGGAAGGCTACACCTTC	TRBV30	TRBJ1-2	few	.
CASSEVITGYTF	TGTGCCAGCAGTGAGGTAATCACGGGCTACACCTTC	TRBV2	TRBJ1-2	.	.
CSVERGPRNQPQHF	TGCAGCGTTGAAAGGGGCCCGAGGAATCAGCCCCAGCATTTT	TRBV29-1	TRBJ1-5	.	.
CASSLADREDTGELFF	TGCGCCAGCAGCCTGGCGGACAGGGAGGACACCGGGGAGCTGTTTTTT	TRBV5-1	TRBJ2-2	.	TRBD1
CASKDRVGETQYF	TGTGCCAGCAAGGACAGGGTAGGAGAGACCCAGTACTTC	TRBV4-2	TRBJ2-5	.	TRBD1
CASSWDKETQYF	TGCGCCAGCAGCTGGGATAAAGAGACCCAGTACTTC	TRBV5-1	TRBJ2-5	.	.
CASGRRIQETQYF	TGTGCTAGTGGTAGACGGATCCAAGAGACCCAGTACTTC	TRBV12-5	TRBJ2-5	medium-sized	.
CASSLGGRPKAFF	TGTGCCAGCAGCTTAGGGGGAAGACCAAAAGCTTTCTTT	TRBV7-8	TRBJ1-1	.	.
CASSQGHHDYGYTF	TGCGCCAGCAGCCAAGGACACCACGACTATGGCTACACCTTC	TRBV4-1	TRBJ1-2	medium-sized	.
CASSPLAGGNTGELFF	TGTGCCAGCAGCCCCCTAGCGGGGGGGAACACCGGGGAGCTGTTTTTT	TRBV11-3	TRBJ2-2	.	TRBD2
CASSLGGVLQETQYF	TGTGCCAGCAGCTTAGGTGGTGTACTCCAAGAGACCCAGTACTTC	TRBV11-2	TRBJ2-5	.	.
CASSLGLAGGLDEQFF	TGTGCCAGCAGTTTGGGACTAGCGGGGGGGTTGGATGAGCAGTTCTTC	TRBV6-5	TRBJ2-1	.	TRBD2
CASSELNSPLHF	TGTGCCAGCAGCGAGTTAAATTCACCCCTCCACTTT	TRBV5-4	TRBJ1-6	once	.
CASSVGGIGAGELFF	TGTGCCAGCAGCGTAGGGGGTATCGGGGCCGGGGAGCTGTTTTTT	TRBV9	TRBJ2-2	.	.
CASSFKGGGNTIYF	TGTGCCAGCAGCTTCAAGGGGGGTGGAAACACCATATATTTT	TRBV7-2	TRBJ1-3	.	.
CASSQGPKSGTGARKETQYF	TGTGCCAGCAGCCAAGGGCCGAAATCCGGGACAGGGGCCCGAAAAGAGACCCAGTACTTC	TRBV14	TRBJ2-5	.	TRBD1
CASSGTGTGWTGELFF	TGTGCCAGCAGTGGAACCGGGACAGGGTGGACCGGGGAGCTGTTTTTT	TRBV25-1	TRBJ2-2	.	TRBD1
CASSPEDRTSYEQYF	TGTGCCAGCAGCCCCGAGGACAGGACATCCTACGAGCAGTACTTC	TRBV7-2	TRBJ2-7	.	TRBD1
CASSVSKDHTEAFF	TGTGCCAGCAGCGTGTCAAAAGATCACACTGAAGCTTTCTTT	TRBV9	TRBJ1-1	.	.
CASSLRGTGWSTDTQYF	TGTGCCAGCAGTTTAAGGGGGACAGGGTGGAGCACAGATACGCAGTATTTT	TRBV27	TRBJ2-3	.	TRBD1
CASRSGTYRSGANVLTF	TGTGCCAGCAGAAGTGGGACTTACCGCTCTGGGGCCAACGTCCTGACTTTC	TRBV13	TRBJ2-6	.	.
CASSPDQGRDEKLFF	TGTGCCAGTAGTCCTGATCAGGGGAGAGATGAAAAACTGTTTTTT	TRBV19	TRBJ1-4	.	.
CASSQDGPSSGNTIYF	TGCGCCAGCAGCCAAGATGGGCCGAGCTCTGGAAACACCATATATTTT	TRBV4-3	TRBJ1-3	.	.
CASSYSKSGGEETQYF	TGTGCCAGCAGTTACTCGAAGAGCGGGGGGGAAGAGACCCAGTACTTC	TRBV6-5	TRBJ2-5	.	TRBD2
CASSLDRGGNNEQFF	TGCGCCAGCAGCTTGGATCGGGGGGGAAACAATGAGCAGTTCTTC	TRBV5-1	TRBJ2-1	once	TRBD2